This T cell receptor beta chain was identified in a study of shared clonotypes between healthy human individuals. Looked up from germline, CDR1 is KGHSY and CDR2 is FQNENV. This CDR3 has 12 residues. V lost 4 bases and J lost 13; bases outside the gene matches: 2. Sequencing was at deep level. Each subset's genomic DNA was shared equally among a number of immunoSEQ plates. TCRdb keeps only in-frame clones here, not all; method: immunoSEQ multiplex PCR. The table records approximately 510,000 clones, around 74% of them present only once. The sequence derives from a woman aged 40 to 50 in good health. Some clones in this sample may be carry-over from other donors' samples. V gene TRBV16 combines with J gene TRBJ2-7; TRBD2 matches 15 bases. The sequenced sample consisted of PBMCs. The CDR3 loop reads CASSRGLAGGYF. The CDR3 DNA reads TGTGCCAGCAGCCGGGGACTAGCGGGAGGCTACTTC. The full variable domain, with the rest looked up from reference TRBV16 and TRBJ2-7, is GEEVAQTPKHLVRGEGQKAKLYCAPIKGHSYVFWYQQVLKNEFKFLISFQNENVFDETGMPKERFSAKCLPNSPCSLEIQATKLEDSAVYFCASSRGLAGGYFGPGTRLTVT.